This T cell receptor (beta chain) was captured in a study of shared clonotypes between healthy human individuals. For every subset, genomic DNA was evenly distributed across several immunoSEQ plates. In the study's own analysis: With immunoSEQ giving junction-only sequences and no quality scores, filtering differed. Sequencing used immunoSEQ multiplex PCR; TCRdb keeps in-frame clones, though not all of them. That table gives V, J and clone size, and the DNA gave D and trimming. The sample shows 2 million or so clones, about 94% of them seen only once. V shed 0 bases and J shed 4 bases, with 3 bases lying between them. The germline gives CDR1 SGHDT, CDR2 YYEEEE. This CDR3 region has 12 residues. Whole-study results and caveats: A generally larger estimated richness was seen in naive subsets than in memory subsets.

Positively selected for CCR7, the CD45RO-negative cells used as naive CD8 cells excluded terminally differentiated effector memory CD45RA+ cells. Concerning this clone itself: What it binds is not known. This same CDR3 is encoded by further DNA sequences in the sample.

The V and J genes are TRBV5-6 and TRBJ2-3; no firm D call. Sequencing was done on a sample of naive CD8+ T cells sorted from blood. The TCR comes from a man between 18 and 35 years old in good health. The CDR3: CASSLGADTQYF. In DNA, the CDR3 is TGTGCCAGCAGCTTGGGAGCAGATACGCAGTATTTT.